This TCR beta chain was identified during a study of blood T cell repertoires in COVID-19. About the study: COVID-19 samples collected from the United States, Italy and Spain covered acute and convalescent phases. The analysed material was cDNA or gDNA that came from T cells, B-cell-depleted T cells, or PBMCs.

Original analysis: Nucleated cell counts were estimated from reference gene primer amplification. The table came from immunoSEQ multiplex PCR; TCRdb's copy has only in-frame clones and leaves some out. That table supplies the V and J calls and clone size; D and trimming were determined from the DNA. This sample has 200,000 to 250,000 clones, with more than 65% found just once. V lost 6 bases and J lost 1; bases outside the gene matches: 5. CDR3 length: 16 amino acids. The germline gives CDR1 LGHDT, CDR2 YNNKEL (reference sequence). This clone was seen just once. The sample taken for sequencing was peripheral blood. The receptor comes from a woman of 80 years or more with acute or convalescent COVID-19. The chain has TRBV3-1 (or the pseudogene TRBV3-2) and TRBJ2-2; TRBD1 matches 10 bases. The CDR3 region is CASRPTGGLNTGELFF. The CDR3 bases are TGTGCCAGCAGACCGACAGGGGGCTTGAACACCGGGGAGCTGTTTTTT.